The clone carrying this TCR beta chain was counted a few times. No antigen is known for it. The whole isolated RNA underwent reverse transcription, so sequencing captured expressed TCRB transcripts. Sequencing used immunoSEQ multiplex PCR; TCRdb keeps in-frame clones, though not all of them. Of roughly 700,000 clones in the sample, about an eighth were seen once. The CDR3 spans 16 residues. Germline loops: CDR1 GTSNPN, CDR2 SVGIG (reference sequence). V lost 3 bases, J lost 1 base, and 5 bases stayed unmatched. The data were taken from a study of beta chain features in type 1 diabetes. Notes on the study in general: Shorter TCRB CDR3s, moderately but significantly so, marked every one of the four CD4+ subsets in Type 1 diabetes patients.

Isolation of CD4+ naive, central memory, regulatory and stem cell-like memory cells was achieved by sorting via CD45RO/CCR7/CD25/CD127/CD95/CD27. The V call is TRBV30, the J call TRBJ2-5, with 13 bases matching TRBD2. This TCR was recovered from a man aged 18 to 35 with type 1 diabetes. The source material was naive CD4+ T cells from blood. CDR3 nucleotides: TGTGCCTGGAGCAAAGGACTAGCGGGGGCCCAAGAGACCCAGTACTTC. Protein product: CAWSKGLAGAQETQYF.